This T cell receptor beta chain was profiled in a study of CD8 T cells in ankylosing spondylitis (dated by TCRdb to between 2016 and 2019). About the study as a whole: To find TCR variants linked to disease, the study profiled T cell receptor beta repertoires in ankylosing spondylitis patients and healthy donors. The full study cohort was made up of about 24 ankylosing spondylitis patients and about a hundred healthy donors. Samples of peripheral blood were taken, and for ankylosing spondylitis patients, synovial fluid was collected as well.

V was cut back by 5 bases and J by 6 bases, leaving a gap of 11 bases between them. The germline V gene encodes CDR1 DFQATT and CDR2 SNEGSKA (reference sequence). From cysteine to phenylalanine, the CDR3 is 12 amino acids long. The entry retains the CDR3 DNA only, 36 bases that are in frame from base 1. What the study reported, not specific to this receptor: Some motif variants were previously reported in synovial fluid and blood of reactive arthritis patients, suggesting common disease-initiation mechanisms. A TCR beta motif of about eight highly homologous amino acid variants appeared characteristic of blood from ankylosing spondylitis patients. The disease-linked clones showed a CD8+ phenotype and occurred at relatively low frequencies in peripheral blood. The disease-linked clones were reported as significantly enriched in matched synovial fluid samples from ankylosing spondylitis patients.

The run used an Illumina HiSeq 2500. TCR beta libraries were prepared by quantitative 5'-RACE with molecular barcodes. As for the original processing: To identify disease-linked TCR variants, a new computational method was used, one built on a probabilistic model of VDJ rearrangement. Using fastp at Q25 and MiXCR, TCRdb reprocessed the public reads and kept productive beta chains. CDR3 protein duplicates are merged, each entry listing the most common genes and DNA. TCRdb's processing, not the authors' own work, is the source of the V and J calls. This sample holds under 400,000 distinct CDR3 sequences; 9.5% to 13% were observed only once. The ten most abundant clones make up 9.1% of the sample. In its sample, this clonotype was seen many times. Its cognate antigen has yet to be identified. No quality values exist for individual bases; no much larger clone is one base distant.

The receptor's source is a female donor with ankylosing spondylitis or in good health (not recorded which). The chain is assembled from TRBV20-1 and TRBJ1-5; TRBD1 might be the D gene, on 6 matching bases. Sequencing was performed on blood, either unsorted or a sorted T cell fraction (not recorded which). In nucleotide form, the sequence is TGCAGTGCTGCACAGGGTGCTCAGCCCCAGCATTTT. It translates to CSAAQGAQPQHF.